Listed here are 7 T cell receptor beta chains from one sample, sequenced in a study of shared clonotypes between healthy human individuals. Naive CD8 cells lacked CD45RO and underwent positive selection for CCR7, leaving out terminally differentiated effector memory CD45RA+ cells. TCRdb keeps only in-frame clones here, not all; method: immunoSEQ multiplex PCR. The table has millions of clones, about 95% seen once. The material sequenced was naive CD8+ T cells sorted from blood. The receptor set was obtained from a young man in good health.

This clone came up once. The chain couples TRBV9 to TRBJ1-2; no clear D gene. This CDR3 has 13 residues. Germline V gene sequence: CDR1 SGDLS, CDR2 YYNGEE. V lost 0 bases to trimming and J lost 6 bases, with 9 bases between them. CDR3 sequence (DNA): TGTGCCAGCAGCGTAGAGGGCACCAATGGCTACACCTTC. The encoded protein is CASSVEGTNGYTF.

The J gene is TRBJ2-5, the V gene TRBV7-9; D remains ambiguous. CDR3 length: 15 residues. From germline, CDR1 is SEHNR and CDR2 FQNEAQ (reference sequence). Trimming took off 0 bases at V and 2 bases at J, with 10 bases between the two ends. The CDR3: CASSLAKEVQETQYF. The CDR3, as DNA: TGTGCCAGCAGCTTAGCGAAAGAGGTTCAAGAGACCCAGTACTTC. Looking up the rest from reference TRBV7-9 and TRBJ2-5 gives the full variable domain: DTGVSQNPRHKITKRGQNVTFRCDPISEHNRLYWYRQTLGQGPEFLTYFQNEAQLEKSRLLSDRFSAERPKGSFSTLEIQRTEQGDSAMYLCASSLAKEVQETQYFGPGTRLLVL.

The rearrangement joins TRBV6-5 to TRBJ1-2; tentative D call: TRBD1 (5 bases). V lost 6 bases, J lost 6 bases, and 14 bases lay in between. Germline CDR1 MNHEY, CDR2 SVGAGI. The CDR3 runs 13 residues. The CDR3 coding sequence is TGTGCCAGCAGGGTGGCGGGGGGGGATGGCTACACCTTC. This sequence encodes CASRVAGGDGYTF.

The V call is TRBV28, the J call TRBJ1-3; D is perhaps TRBD1 (5 bases). CDR3 length: 16 amino acids. With 5 bases removed from V and 4 bases from J, the gap between germline ends came to 18 bases. Germline CDR1 is MDHEN and CDR2 is SYDVKM. In DNA, the CDR3 is TGTGCCAGCAGTCCCCCCGACAGACTTGACGGAAACACCATATATTTT. It encodes CASSPPDRLDGNTIYF.

The genes are TRBV4-1 and TRBJ1-1; the match to TRBD1 covers 9 bases. The CDR3 has 15 residues. Germline trimming cut 1 base from V and 4 bases from J; bases unmatched to any gene: 4. Germline CDR1 MGHRA, CDR2 YSYEKL. CDR3 loop: CASSQGTGASTEAFF. CDR3 in DNA: TGCGCCAGCAGCCAAGGGACAGGGGCAAGCACTGAAGCTTTCTTT.

The gene calls are TRBV13 and TRBJ2-7; D is unclear. CDR1 PRHDT and CDR2 FYEKMQ come from the germline V gene (reference sequence). Trimming pared 10 bases from V and 5 bases from J, leaving 15 bases between. The CDR3 totals 12 residues. CDR3 loop: CATNEASNEQYF. CDR3 DNA sequence: TGTGCCACCAATGAGGCATCCAACGAGCAGTACTTC.

As to this clone: Distinct nucleotide sequences in the sample also encode this CDR3. This sequence joins TRBV4-3 and TRBJ1-1; D uncertain. The V gene lost 0 bases and the J gene lost 5 bases, with 7 bases spanning the gap. The CDR3 has 13 amino acids. CDR1 is LGHNA and CDR2 is YSLEER in the germline V gene. The CDR3 spells CASSQDGVTEAFF. The CDR3 nucleotides are TGCGCCAGCAGCCAAGATGGGGTAACTGAAGCTTTCTTT.